The entry that follows covers one T cell receptor (beta chain) sequence. Thawed, overnight-rested PBMC were stained with GMM-loaded CD1B tetramer, viability dye and anti-CD3, then sorted. C32 glucose monomycolate from Rhodococcus equi was loaded onto the CD1B tetramers. Approximately 100,000 tetramer-negative cells were sorted from each donor. This sample stems from a study of T cells in tuberculosis. For the study at large: Sequenced TCRs come from CD1B-GMM tetramer-binding T cells.

The junction had 10 bases not matched to a gene; V was cut back by 2 bases and J by 5 bases. Per germline, CDR1 SNHLY and CDR2 FYNNEI. This CDR3 is built from 17 residues. TCRdb's table, derived via immunoSEQ multiplex PCR, lists solely in-frame clones and lacks some. The sample lists about 88,000 clones, approximately 91% occurring once. The rearrangement uses TRBV2 and TRBJ2-3; 10 nucleotides line up with TRBD1. This TCR was recovered from an adult woman with latent tuberculosis. Source material: CD1b-GMM tetramer-negative cells sorted from PBMCs. The CDR3 spells CASSEISGTGVGDTQYF. CDR3 in DNA: TGTGCCAGCAGTGAAATTTCAGGGACAGGGGTTGGAGATACGCAGTATTTT.